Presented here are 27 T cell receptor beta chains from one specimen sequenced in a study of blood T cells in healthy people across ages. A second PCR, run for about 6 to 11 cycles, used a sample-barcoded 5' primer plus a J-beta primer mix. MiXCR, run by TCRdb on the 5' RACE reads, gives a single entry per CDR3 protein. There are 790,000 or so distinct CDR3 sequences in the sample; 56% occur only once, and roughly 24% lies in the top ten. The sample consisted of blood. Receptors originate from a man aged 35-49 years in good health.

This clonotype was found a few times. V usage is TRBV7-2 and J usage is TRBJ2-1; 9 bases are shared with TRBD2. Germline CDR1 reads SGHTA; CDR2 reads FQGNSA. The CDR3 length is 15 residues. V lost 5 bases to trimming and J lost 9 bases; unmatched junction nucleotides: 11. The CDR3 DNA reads TGTGCCAGCAGCGGTGGGCCGGGACTAGCCCCTGAGCAGTTCTTC. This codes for CASSGGPGLAPEQFF.

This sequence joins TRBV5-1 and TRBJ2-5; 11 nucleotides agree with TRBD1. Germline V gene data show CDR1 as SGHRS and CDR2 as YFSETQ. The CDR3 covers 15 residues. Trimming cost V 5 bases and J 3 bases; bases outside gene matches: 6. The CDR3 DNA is TGCGCCAGCAGTCGGGACAGGGGGGTCGAAGAGACCCAGTACTTC. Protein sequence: CASSRDRGVEETQYF.

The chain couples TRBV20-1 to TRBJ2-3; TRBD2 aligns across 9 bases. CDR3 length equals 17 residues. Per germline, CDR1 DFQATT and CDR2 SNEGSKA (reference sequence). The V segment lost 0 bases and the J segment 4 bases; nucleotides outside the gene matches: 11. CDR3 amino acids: CSARDPGLALLADTQYF. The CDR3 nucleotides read TGCAGTGCTAGAGATCCGGGACTAGCACTTTTAGCAGATACGCAGTATTTT.

CDR3 coding DNA: TGCGCCAGCAGCCAAGGATCGGCCAGGAGCTCCTACGAGCAGTACTTC. This codes for CASSQGSARSSYEQYF. The V and J genes are TRBV4-3 and TRBJ2-7, with D hard to call. Germline V CDR1 and CDR2: LGHNA, YSLEER. Deletions cut 1 base from V and 0 bases from J, with 13 bases between. There are 16 residues in the CDR3.

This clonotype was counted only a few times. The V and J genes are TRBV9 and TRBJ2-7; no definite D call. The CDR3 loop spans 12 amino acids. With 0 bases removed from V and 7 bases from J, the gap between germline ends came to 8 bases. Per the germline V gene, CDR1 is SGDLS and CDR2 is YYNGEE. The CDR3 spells CASSVGPMEQYF. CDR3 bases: TGTGCCAGCAGCGTAGGCCCCATGGAGCAGTACTTC.

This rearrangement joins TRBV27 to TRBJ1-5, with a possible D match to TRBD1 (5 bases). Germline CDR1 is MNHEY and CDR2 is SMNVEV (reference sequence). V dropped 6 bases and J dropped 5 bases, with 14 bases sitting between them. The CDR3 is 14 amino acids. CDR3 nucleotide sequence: TGTGCCAGCAGCACGGGACGGCCCGATCAGCCCCAGCATTTT. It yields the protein CASSTGRPDQPQHF.

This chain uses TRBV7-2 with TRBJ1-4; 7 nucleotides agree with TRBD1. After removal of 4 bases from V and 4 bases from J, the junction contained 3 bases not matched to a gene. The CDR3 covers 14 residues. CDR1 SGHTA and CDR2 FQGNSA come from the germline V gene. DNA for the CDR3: TGTGCCAGCAGCTGGGACAGAATTAATGAAAAACTGTTTTTT. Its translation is CASSWDRINEKLFF.

The chain's CDR3 is CATSGSSLLREQFF. The CDR3 nucleotides are TGTGCCACCTCCGGGTCCTCTCTCTTAAGAGAGCAGTTCTTC. The chain uses TRBV12-3 or TRBV12-4 and TRBJ2-1, with no clear D. The CDR3 consists of 14 residues. The germline V and J ends were trimmed by 10 bases and 10 bases, with 23 bases remaining between them.

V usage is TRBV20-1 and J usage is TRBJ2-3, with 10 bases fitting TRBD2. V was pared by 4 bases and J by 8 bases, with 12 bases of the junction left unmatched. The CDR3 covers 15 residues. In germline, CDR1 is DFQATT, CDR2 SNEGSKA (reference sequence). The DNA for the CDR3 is TGCAGTGCTAATGTACTAGCGGGAAGTCCAAGTACGCAGTATTTT. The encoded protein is CSANVLAGSPSTQYF.

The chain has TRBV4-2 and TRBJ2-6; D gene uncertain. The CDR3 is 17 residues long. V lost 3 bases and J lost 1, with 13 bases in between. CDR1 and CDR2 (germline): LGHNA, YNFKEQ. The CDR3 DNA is TGTGCCAGCAGCCAGTTGGGGAAGGAGTCTGGGGCCAACGTCCTGACTTTC. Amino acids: CASSQLGKESGANVLTF.

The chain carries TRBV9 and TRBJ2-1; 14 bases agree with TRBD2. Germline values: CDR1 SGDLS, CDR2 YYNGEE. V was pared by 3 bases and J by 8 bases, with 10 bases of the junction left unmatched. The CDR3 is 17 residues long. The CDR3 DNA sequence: TGTGCCAGCAGCGCCGGACTAGCGGGAGGCACGTGGGATGAGCAGTTCTTC. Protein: CASSAGLAGGTWDEQFF.

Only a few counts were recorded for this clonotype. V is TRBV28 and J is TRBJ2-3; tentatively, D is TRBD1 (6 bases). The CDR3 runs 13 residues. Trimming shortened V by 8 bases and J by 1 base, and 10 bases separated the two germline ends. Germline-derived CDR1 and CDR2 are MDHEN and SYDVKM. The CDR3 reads CASLRQGTDTQYF. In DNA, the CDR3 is TGTGCCAGCCTTAGACAGGGCACAGATACGCAGTATTTT.

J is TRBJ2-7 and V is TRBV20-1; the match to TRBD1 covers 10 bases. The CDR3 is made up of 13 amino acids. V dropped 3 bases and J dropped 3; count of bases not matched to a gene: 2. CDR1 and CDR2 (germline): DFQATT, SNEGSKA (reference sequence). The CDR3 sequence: CSASGTGDYEQYF. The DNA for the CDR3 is TGCAGTGCTAGTGGGACAGGGGACTACGAGCAGTACTTC.

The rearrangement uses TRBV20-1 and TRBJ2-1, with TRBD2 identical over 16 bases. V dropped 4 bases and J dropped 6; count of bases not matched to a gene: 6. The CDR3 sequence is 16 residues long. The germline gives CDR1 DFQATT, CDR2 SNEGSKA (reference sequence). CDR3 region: CSATGTSGRVVNEQFF. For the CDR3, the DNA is TGCAGTGCTACGGGGACTAGCGGGAGGGTGGTCAATGAGCAGTTCTTC.

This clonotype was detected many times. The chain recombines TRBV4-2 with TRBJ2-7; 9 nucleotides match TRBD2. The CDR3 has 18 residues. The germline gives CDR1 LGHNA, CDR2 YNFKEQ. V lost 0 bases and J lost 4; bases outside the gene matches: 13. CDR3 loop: CASSQEGVAGGPLYEQYF. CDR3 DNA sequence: TGTGCCAGCAGCCAAGAGGGGGTCGCGGGAGGGCCGTTGTACGAGCAGTACTTC.

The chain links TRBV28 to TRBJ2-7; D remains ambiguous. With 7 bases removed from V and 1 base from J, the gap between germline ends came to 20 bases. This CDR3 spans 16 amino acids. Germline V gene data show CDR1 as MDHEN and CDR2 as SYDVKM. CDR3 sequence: CASTSLSTPHSYEQYF. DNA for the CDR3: TGTGCCAGCACCTCGCTCTCGACTCCCCATTCCTACGAGCAGTACTTC.

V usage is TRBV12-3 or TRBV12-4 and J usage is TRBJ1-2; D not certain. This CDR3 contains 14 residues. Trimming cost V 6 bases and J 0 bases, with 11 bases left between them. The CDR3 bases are TGTGCCAGCAGCCCTACGACACCTAACTATGGCTACACCTTC. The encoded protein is CASSPTTPNYGYTF.

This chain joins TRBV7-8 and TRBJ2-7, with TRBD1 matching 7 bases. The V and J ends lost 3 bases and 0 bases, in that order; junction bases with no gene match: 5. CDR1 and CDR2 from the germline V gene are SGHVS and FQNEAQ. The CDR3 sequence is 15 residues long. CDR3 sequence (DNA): TGTGCCAGCAGCTTGCACAGGGGACCCTCCTACGAGCAGTACTTC. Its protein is CASSLHRGPSYEQYF.

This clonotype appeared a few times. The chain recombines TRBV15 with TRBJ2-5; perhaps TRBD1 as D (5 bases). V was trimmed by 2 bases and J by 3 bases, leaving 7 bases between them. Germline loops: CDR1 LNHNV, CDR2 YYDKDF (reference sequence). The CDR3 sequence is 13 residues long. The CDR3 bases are TGTGCCACCAGCAGAACAGGAGAAGAGACCCAGTACTTC. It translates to CATSRTGEETQYF.

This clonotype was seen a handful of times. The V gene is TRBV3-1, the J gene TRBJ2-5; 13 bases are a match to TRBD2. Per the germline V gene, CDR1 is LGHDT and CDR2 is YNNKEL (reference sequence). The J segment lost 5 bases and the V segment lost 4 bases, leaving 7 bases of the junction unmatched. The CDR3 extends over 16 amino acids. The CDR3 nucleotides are TGTGCCAGCAGCCGGACTAGCGGGAGAGTCGGGGAGACCCAGTACTTC. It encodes CASSRTSGRVGETQYF.

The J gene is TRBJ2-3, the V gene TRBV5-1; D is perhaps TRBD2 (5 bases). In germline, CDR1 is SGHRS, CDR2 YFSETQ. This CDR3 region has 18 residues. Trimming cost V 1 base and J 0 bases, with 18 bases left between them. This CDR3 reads CASSLRESTSGSTDTQYF. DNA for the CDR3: TGCGCCAGCAGCTTGAGGGAGTCCACCTCCGGTAGCACAGATACGCAGTATTTT.

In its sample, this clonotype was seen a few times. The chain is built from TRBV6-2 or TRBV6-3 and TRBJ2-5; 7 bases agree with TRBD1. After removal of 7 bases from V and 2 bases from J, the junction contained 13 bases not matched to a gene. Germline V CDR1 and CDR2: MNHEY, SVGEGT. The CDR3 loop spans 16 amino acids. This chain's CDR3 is CASTRQGQGYQETQYF. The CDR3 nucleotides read TGTGCCAGCACCCGACAGGGTCAAGGATATCAAGAGACCCAGTACTTC.

DNA for the CDR3: TGTGCCAGCAGCCCCTTCGAGGGAGGGCGAACAGATACGCAGTATTTT. Its protein product is CASSPFEGGRTDTQYF. The chain employs TRBV11-1 and TRBJ2-3, with TRBD2 identical over 7 bases. The germline CDR1 and CDR2 sequences are SGHAT and FQDESV (reference sequence). The CDR3 has 16 amino acids. Losses at the gene ends were 5 bases for V and 3 bases for J; bases not matched to a gene: 11.

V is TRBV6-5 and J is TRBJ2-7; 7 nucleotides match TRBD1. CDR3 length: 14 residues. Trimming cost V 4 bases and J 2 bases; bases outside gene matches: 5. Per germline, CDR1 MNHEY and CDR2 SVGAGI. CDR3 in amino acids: CASSSEDRTYEQYF. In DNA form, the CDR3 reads TGTGCCAGCAGTTCCGAGGACAGGACCTACGAGCAGTACTTC.

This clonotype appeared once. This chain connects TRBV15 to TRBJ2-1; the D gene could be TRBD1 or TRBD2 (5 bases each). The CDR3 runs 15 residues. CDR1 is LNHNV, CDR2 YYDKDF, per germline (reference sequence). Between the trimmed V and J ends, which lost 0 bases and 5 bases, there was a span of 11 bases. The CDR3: CATSRDGGGNNEQFF. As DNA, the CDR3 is TGTGCCACCAGCAGAGATGGGGGTGGAAACAATGAGCAGTTCTTC.

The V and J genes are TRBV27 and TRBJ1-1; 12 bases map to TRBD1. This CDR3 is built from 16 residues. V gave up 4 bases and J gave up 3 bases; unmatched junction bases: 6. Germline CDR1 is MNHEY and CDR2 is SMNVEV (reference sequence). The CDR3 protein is CASSWGQGAGDTEAFF. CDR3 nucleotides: TGTGCCAGCAGTTGGGGACAGGGGGCGGGCGACACTGAAGCTTTCTTT.

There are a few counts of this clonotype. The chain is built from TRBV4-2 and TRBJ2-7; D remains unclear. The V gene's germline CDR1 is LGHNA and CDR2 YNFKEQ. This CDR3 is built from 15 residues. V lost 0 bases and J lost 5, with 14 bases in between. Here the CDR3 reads CASSQDRRSDDEQYF. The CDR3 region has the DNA TGTGCCAGCAGCCAAGATCGCCGGTCGGACGACGAGCAGTACTTC.